The rows below give T cell receptor beta chains drawn from one sample of a study of shared clonotypes between healthy human individuals. Profiling relied on immunoSEQ multiplex PCR, and the TCRdb table lists in-frame clones only, not all of them. The top ten hold roughly 1.7% of the sample, which has millions of clones, about 92% seen once. Sequenced sample: naive CD8+ T cells from PBMCs. The receptors come from a man aged 18 to 30 in good health. Some clones in this sample may be carry-over from other donors' samples. Each CDR3 is given with its conserved first and last residue. The D gene is left open where the match is weak. Size values are once, few and many counts, or a class for expanded clones, and some rows have none.

cdr3_nt,cdr3_aa,clone_size,v_call,d_call,j_call
TGTGCCAGCAGTATGGCGCGGGACAGGGGCTACAATGAGCAGTTCTTC,CASSMARDRGYNEQFF,once,TRBV6-6,TRBD1,TRBJ2-1
TGTGCCAGCAGCCCCGGGACAGGGTATGGCTACACCTTC,CASSPGTGYGYTF,NA,TRBV5-6,TRBD1,TRBJ1-2
TGTGCCAGTATTGAGGTTCTTCAGACCGGGGAGCTGTTTTTT,CASIEVLQTGELFF,once,TRBV19,NA,TRBJ2-2
TGTGCCAGCAGTGGACAGGGGTTGAGCTACACCTTC,CASSGQGLSYTF,once,TRBV27,TRBD1,TRBJ1-2
TGCGCCAGCAGCCCTCGGACAGTAAAACCGGACGAGCAGTACTTC,CASSPRTVKPDEQYF,NA,TRBV5-1,NA,TRBJ2-7
TGCAGCGTCCACGCCTCTTGGGAGCAGTTCTTC,CSVHASWEQFF,NA,TRBV29-1,NA,TRBJ2-1
TGTGCCAGCAGCCAAGAGGTGGCTACGCAGTATTTT,CASSQEVATQYF,NA,TRBV14,NA,TRBJ2-3
TGTGCCAGCAGCCCGTGGCGGGCCTCCTCCTACGAGCAGTACTTC,CASSPWRASSYEQYF,NA,TRBV7-9,NA,TRBJ2-7
TGTGCCAGTAGTACCACCAGGACAGCCTGGGAAAACATTCAGTACTTC,CASSTTRTAWENIQYF,NA,TRBV19,NA,TRBJ2-4
TGTGCCAGCTCCCCCGGCGGGACCGGGGAGCTGTTTTTT,CASSPGGTGELFF,once,TRBV18,NA,TRBJ2-2
TGCGCCAGCAGCCAAGATCGGCGACAGGGGGCTGAAGGCTACACCTTC,CASSQDRRQGAEGYTF,NA,TRBV4-3,TRBD1,TRBJ1-2
TGTGCCAGCAGCATCCCAGGACAGGGCTACAATGAGCAGTTCTTC,CASSIPGQGYNEQFF,NA,TRBV5-6,TRBD1,TRBJ2-1
TGTGCCAGCAGTTACAGCGGGAGCAAAGCCGATACGCAGTATTTT,CASSYSGSKADTQYF,NA,TRBV6-5,TRBD2,TRBJ2-3
TGTGCCAGCAGTAATAGCGGGACTAGCACAGATACGCAGTATTTT,CASSNSGTSTDTQYF,NA,TRBV9,TRBD2,TRBJ2-3
TGTGCCAGCAGTTTCCTCTCCCCGGCAGATACGCAGTATTTT,CASSFLSPADTQYF,NA,TRBV27,NA,TRBJ2-3
TGTGCCAGCAGCCAAAGACAGGGGCCCGGGGATGAGCAGTTCTTC,CASSQRQGPGDEQFF,NA,TRBV14,TRBD1,TRBJ2-1
TGTGCCAGCAGCCGAAAACTAGCGGGAGAAAGCACAGATACGCAGTATTTT,CASSRKLAGESTDTQYF,once,TRBV7-6,TRBD2,TRBJ2-3
TGTGCCAACACCCTAGATACGCAGTATTTT,CANTLDTQYF,NA,TRBV2,NA,TRBJ2-3
TGTGCCACCAGTGTAAGGGCAGATACGCAGTATTTT,CATSVRADTQYF,NA,TRBV6-1,NA,TRBJ2-3
TGTGCCATCAGACAGGCATTGAACACTGAAGCTTTCTTT,CAIRQALNTEAFF,NA,TRBV10-3,NA,TRBJ1-1
TGTGCCAGCAGTGGTCACAGAGGGGGATACAATGAGCAGTTCTTC,CASSGHRGGYNEQFF,NA,TRBV2,NA,TRBJ2-1
TGTGCCAGCAGCTTAGATAGCATGAACACTGAAGCTTTCTTT,CASSLDSMNTEAFF,few,TRBV11-2,NA,TRBJ1-1
TGTGCCAGCAGTTTGGGGGCAGATGACTACGAGCAGTACTTC,CASSLGADDYEQYF,NA,TRBV28,NA,TRBJ2-7
TGTGCCAGCAGTGAATGGACAGCGAACCAAGAGACCCAGTACTTC,CASSEWTANQETQYF,NA,TRBV6-1,NA,TRBJ2-5
TGTGCCAGCAGTTCGTCTATGGGGGAGCAGTTCTTC,CASSSSMGEQFF,NA,TRBV28,NA,TRBJ2-1
TGTGCCAGCAGCTTATATTCACAGGGCGAGGAAAAACTGTTTTTT,CASSLYSQGEEKLFF,NA,TRBV7-9,NA,TRBJ1-4
TGTGCCAGCAGACCACTGACAGGGGGCTACGAGCAGTACTTC,CASRPLTGGYEQYF,NA,TRBV6-1,TRBD1,TRBJ2-7